This T cell receptor (beta chain) was captured by sequencing in a study of blood T cell repertoires in COVID-19 (dated by TCRdb to about 2020). Concerning the study at large: Collaborator samples came from the United States, Italy and Spain and covered acute and convalescent phases of COVID-19. The material from the prospective study consisted of cDNA or gDNA derived from T cells, B-cell-depleted T cells, or PBMCs. The repertoires were made available in a free public database intended to serve as a resource for research on the immune response to SARS-CoV-2. Sample metadata almost always included a de-identified subject ID, COVID-19 status, age in years and sex. Deeply sampled blood TCRbeta repertoires from subjects exposed to, actively infected with, or recovered from COVID-19 were included in the dataset. The samples were drawn from the first 160 participants of the ongoing ImmuneRACE study and from 1,254 subjects provided by 6 global collaborators. HLA class I and class II types, where available, came from metadata supplied by the sample provider rather than from assay-based typing.

General findings and caveats noted by the study authors: The amount of clinical and demographic metadata varied by source and participant and was provided uncurated.

TCRbeta CDR3 regions were amplified from genomic DNA using the immunoSEQ Assay, a bias-controlled multiplex PCR. Processing in the source paper ran as follows. Nucleated cell counts per sample were estimated from amplification of reference gene primers within the assay. To quantify the absolute abundance of each unique TCRbeta CDR3 rearrangement, sequence reads were collapsed and filtered. For each sample, productive Simpson clonality was calculated as the square root of Simpson's diversity index across productive rearrangements. TCRdb provides this immuneACCESS table in a form limited to in-frame rearrangements. Some clones are lacking; in checked studies, under half of them reflect an unresolved V gene, and why the rest are absent is not known. V and J calls and clone size are copied from that table; D and trimming were computed from the DNA. A total of 490,000 or so clones appear in this sample, approximately 91% of them only once. The ten largest clones take up under 9.5% of the sample.

Participants in the prospective study were aged about 18 to 95 years, lived in about two dozen United States geographic areas, and enrolled through a virtual design. In the prospective study, cohorts were assigned on the basis of participant-reported clinical history obtained from a screening survey and a study questionnaire. Recovered participants in ImmuneRACE Cohort 3 were defined as having two consecutive negative NP/OP PCR tests, clearance from a healthcare professional, or resolution of symptoms. Each participant in the prospective study had whole blood, serum and a nasopharyngeal or oropharyngeal swab collected by mobile phlebotomists. Additional blood draws and questionnaires over an approximately two-month period could optionally be provided by prospective study participants. Prospective study blood samples were shipped either frozen or at room temperature before DNA extraction. With regard to this clone: The clone's antigen remains unknown. No much larger clonotype is one base removed from it; base qualities were not supplied.

V is cut by 1 base and J by 7 bases, and the space between the germline ends is 15 bases. Spanning cysteine to phenylalanine, the CDR3 consists of 15 amino acids. Just the 45-base CDR3 DNA is kept, in frame starting at base 1. CDR1 and CDR2, per the germline V gene, are SGHDT and YYEEEE. The chain is made from TRBV5-6 and TRBJ1-5; the D gene is perhaps TRBD1, on 6 matching bases. The receptor's source is a woman aged 55-70 years who had recovered from COVID-19. The specimen sequenced was PBMCs or T cells enriched from blood (not recorded which). For the CDR3, the sequence is CASSLYGRGEQPQHF. The nucleotides read TGTGCCAGCAGCTTGTATGGCAGGGGAGAACAGCCCCAGCATTTT.